This T cell receptor (beta chain) was obtained from a study of blood T cell repertoires in COVID-19. Study-level background: Material from acute and convalescent COVID-19 was sourced from the United States, Italy and Spain. In each case, the material was cDNA or gDNA derived from T cells, B-cell-depleted T cells, or PBMCs.

The V end lost 4 bases, the J end lost 0 bases, and 18 bases lay between the germline ends. CDR1 and CDR2 from the germline V gene are LGHDT and YNNKEL (reference sequence). The CDR3 has 17 amino acids. The table came from immunoSEQ multiplex PCR; TCRdb's copy has only in-frame clones and leaves some out. The sample shows more than 300,000 clones, 90% to 95% of them seen only once. Participant reports of clinical history set cohort assignment. Input material: PBMCs or T cells enriched from blood (not recorded which). The chain links TRBV3-1 (or the pseudogene TRBV3-2) to TRBJ1-2; D not resolved. The sequence was obtained from a woman in her twenties or thirties who had been exposed to COVID-19. The DNA for the CDR3 is TGTGCCAGCAGCCCAAGCTTGAAGTCCGAAGCTAACTATGGCTACACCTTC. Residues: CASSPSLKSEANYGYTF.